These 21 T cell receptor beta chains were all obtained from the same sample, sequenced in a study of blood T cells in healthy people across ages. Using a J-beta primer mix together with a sample-barcoded 5' primer, a second PCR was run for about 7 to 12 cycles. TCRdb processed the 5' RACE reads anew with MiXCR; each CDR3 protein has one entry. This sample has 980,000 or so distinct CDR3 sequences; around 48% occur once, and the top ten carry 13%. The sequenced material came from blood. The receptors were gathered from a man aged 25 to 40 in good health.

This clonotype was detected a few times. The chain employs TRBV4-1 and TRBJ1-4; D not resolved. Germline V gene lookup returns CDR1 MGHRA and CDR2 YSYEKL. The CDR3 consists of 16 residues. The V end was cut by 0 bases, the J end by 2 bases, with 10 bases between. The DNA of the CDR3 is TGCGCCAGCAGCCAAGACAGCCGGGCGACTAATGAAAAACTGTTTTTT. The encoded protein is CASSQDSRATNEKLFF.

CDR3 in amino acids: CASSQVGRGITDTQYF. The CDR3 nucleotides read TGCGCCAGCAGCCAAGTGGGGCGGGGGATCACAGATACGCAGTATTTT. The rearrangement uses TRBV4-1 and TRBJ2-3; the match to TRBD2 covers 7 bases. V shed 1 base and J 2 bases; nucleotides not matched to a gene: 6. The germline gives CDR1 MGHRA, CDR2 YSYEKL. This CDR3 is built from 16 residues.

The chain carries TRBV7-2 and TRBJ1-2; maybe TRBD1 (6 bases). V was trimmed by 5 bases and J by 8 bases, leaving 27 bases between them. There are 17 residues in the CDR3. Germline-derived CDR1 and CDR2 are SGHTA and FQGNSA. DNA for the CDR3: TGTGCCAGCAGCCCCCTCATTGGGGGCACGGGAGATTTGGGCTACACCTTC. Its translation: CASSPLIGGTGDLGYTF.

The V call is TRBV11-2, the J call TRBJ2-5; D perhaps matches TRBD1 (5 bases). V shed 0 bases and J shed 5 bases, with 13 bases lying between them. Germline V gene sequence: CDR1 SGHAT, CDR2 FQNNGV. The CDR3 has 15 amino acids. The CDR3 reads CASSLDRTGRETQYF. Here the CDR3 DNA reads TGTGCCAGCAGCTTAGATCGAACAGGCCGGGAGACCCAGTACTTC.

This clonotype appeared a few times. Written as DNA, the CDR3 is TGTGCCAGCAGTTACTGGCCGACTGAACCTAGCACAGATACGCAGTATTTT. Translating it yields CASSYWPTEPSTDTQYF. The rearrangement links TRBV6-6 to TRBJ2-3; no clear D. Germline CDR1 reads MNHNY; CDR2 reads SVGAGI (reference sequence). V shed 1 base and J shed 0 bases, with 14 bases lying between them. The length of the CDR3 is 17 residues.

V usage is TRBV15 and J usage is TRBJ1-2, with D unclear. V shed 0 bases and J shed 2 bases, with 7 bases lying between them. This CDR3 spans 14 amino acids. Germline CDR1 reads LNHNV; CDR2 reads YYDKDF (reference sequence). The CDR3 here is CATSRDQGNYGYTF. The CDR3 nucleotides are TGTGCCACCAGCAGAGATCAAGGGAACTATGGCTACACCTTC.

The chain joins TRBV7-8 to TRBJ2-3, with 10 bases fitting TRBD2. Germline trimming cut 8 bases from V and 2 bases from J; bases unmatched to any gene: 10. CDR3 length: 16 residues. CDR1 is SGHVS and CDR2 is FQNEAQ in the germline V gene. The CDR3 protein is CASVGGSGGFTDTQYF. In DNA, the CDR3 is TGTGCCAGCGTCGGTGGTAGCGGGGGGTTCACAGATACGCAGTATTTT.

The chain combines TRBV3-1 with TRBJ1-2; D is unresolved. The CDR3 contains 12 residues. The V end was cut by 1 base, the J end by 8 bases, with 8 bases between. The germline V gene has CDR1 LGHDT and CDR2 YNNKEL (reference sequence). CDR3 DNA: TGTGCCAGCAGCCAAGGTCGGGGAGGCTACACCTTC. Protein: CASSQGRGGYTF.

This chain links TRBV7-2 with TRBJ2-7; TRBD2 aligns across 9 bases. Germline V lookup: CDR1 SGHTA, CDR2 FQGNSA. After removal of 5 bases from V and 12 bases from J, the junction contained 20 bases not matched to a gene. The length of the CDR3 is 16 residues. CDR3 DNA sequence: TGTGCCAGCAGCGGAGGGGTAGCGGGAGTAAGGGAGACCCGGTACTTC. Its translation is CASSGGVAGVRETRYF.

This clonotype showed up just a few times. The V and J genes are TRBV15 and TRBJ2-7, with 8 bases aligning to TRBD1. Trimming removed 7 bases from V and 6 bases from J; junction bases left unmatched: 11. The CDR3 runs to 14 residues. In germline, CDR1 is LNHNV, CDR2 YYDKDF (reference sequence). The CDR3 is CATNKDREDGEQYF. CDR3 in DNA: TGTGCCACCAACAAGGACAGGGAAGACGGCGAGCAGTACTTC.

The chain uses TRBV5-4 and TRBJ1-6, with 10 bases fitting TRBD1. J gave up 9 bases and V 6 bases, and 9 bases lay outside the gene matches. The CDR3 runs 15 residues. CDR1 SGHNT and CDR2 YYREEE come from the germline V gene (reference sequence). CDR3 nucleotide sequence: TGTGCCAGCACCACGGAGGGACAGGGGATTTCACCCCTCCACTTT. Its protein is CASTTEGQGISPLHF.

The chain combines TRBV28 with TRBJ2-7, with 7 nucleotides matching TRBD2. Germline CDR1 MDHEN, CDR2 SYDVKM. After removal of 8 bases from V and 6 bases from J, the junction contained 4 bases not matched to a gene. This CDR3 contains 11 residues. The CDR3 spells CASGGRGEQYF. The CDR3 DNA follows: TGTGCCAGCGGGGGGAGGGGCGAGCAGTACTTC.

The chain employs TRBV5-6 and TRBJ2-4; tentatively, D is TRBD2 (6 bases). CDR1 is SGHDT and CDR2 is YYEEEE in the germline V gene. CDR3 size: 17 residues. V dropped 0 bases and J dropped 0 bases, with 13 bases sitting between them. The CDR3 here is CASSLGAGTRAKNIQYF. The CDR3 region has the DNA TGTGCCAGCAGCTTGGGGGCCGGGACTCGAGCCAAAAACATTCAGTACTTC.

Many counts were recorded for this clonotype. CDR3 sequence: CASSLSPGDQPQHF. Here the CDR3 DNA reads TGCGCCAGCAGCTTGTCCCCCGGGGACCAGCCCCAGCATTTT. V is TRBV5-1 and J is TRBJ1-5; D perhaps matches TRBD1 (5 bases). Germline CDR1 SGHRS, CDR2 YFSETQ. The germline V and J ends were trimmed by 1 base and 7 bases, with 12 bases remaining between them. This CDR3 is built from 14 residues.

The chain recombines TRBV29-1 with TRBJ2-7; D is possibly TRBD2 (6 bases). CDR1 and CDR2 (germline): SQVTM, ANQGSEA. Deletions cut 5 bases from V and 0 bases from J, with 14 bases between. This CDR3 spans 14 amino acids. CDR3 protein: CSVLTSPSSYEQYF. CDR3 coding DNA: TGCAGCGTTTTAACTAGCCCGAGCTCCTACGAGCAGTACTTC.

The gene calls are TRBV6-5 and TRBJ2-3; D remains ambiguous. Germline V gene data show CDR1 as MNHEY and CDR2 as SVGAGI. The CDR3 loop spans 14 amino acids. Trimming took off 0 bases at V and 5 bases at J, with 9 bases between the two ends. The CDR3 protein is CASSYSSQEDTQYF. CDR3 DNA: TGTGCCAGCAGTTACTCGAGTCAAGAAGATACGCAGTATTTT.

This clonotype has ten or more counts. J is TRBJ2-1 and V is TRBV7-3, with TRBD2 matching 10 bases. Looked up from germline, CDR1 is SGHTA and CDR2 is FQGTGA. The trim removed 4 bases at V and 6 bases at J, leaving 9 bases unmatched. This CDR3 is built from 16 residues. This CDR3 reads CASSSYAGTSVNEQFF. CDR3 nucleotide sequence: TGTGCCAGCAGCTCCTATGCCGGGACTAGCGTCAATGAGCAGTTCTTC.

The chain links TRBV10-2 to TRBJ2-7, with D unresolved. The DNA end is more similar to TRBJ2-5, so the J call may be wrong. Germline V gene lookup returns CDR1 WSHSY and CDR2 SAAADI. This CDR3 comprises 12 residues. CDR3 in DNA: TGCGCCAGCAGTGAGTCGAGTGGGACCCAGTACTTC. It is translated as CASSESSGTQYF.

The genes are TRBV6-2 or TRBV6-3 and TRBJ2-2; 8 bases line up with TRBD1. The germline V gene has CDR1 MNHEY and CDR2 SVGEGT. V dropped 5 bases and J dropped 7; count of bases not matched to a gene: 9. CDR3 length equals 15 residues. The CDR3 bases are TGTGCCAGCAGTATGGACAGGGCCCCGAGCGGGGAGCTGTTTTTT. The encoded protein is CASSMDRAPSGELFF.

This clonotype has more than one count but fewer than ten. This chain joins TRBV7-9 and TRBJ2-1; no reliable D call. Germline loops: CDR1 SEHNR, CDR2 FQNEAQ (reference sequence). V was clipped by 2 bases and J by 7 bases, with 6 bases between them. This CDR3 has 12 residues. CDR3 DNA sequence: TGTGCCAGCAGCTTAAGGCAAAATGAGCAGTTCTTC. This translates into CASSLRQNEQFF.

V is TRBV12-3 or TRBV12-4 and J is TRBJ1-2; the D gene is possibly TRBD1 (5 bases). The CDR3 has 14 residues. V was clipped by 6 bases and J by 7 bases, with 18 bases between them. CDR3 sequence (DNA): TGTGCCAGCAGCGCCAAAGGCCGGGGCCGTGGCTACACCTTC. It yields the protein CASSAKGRGRGYTF.